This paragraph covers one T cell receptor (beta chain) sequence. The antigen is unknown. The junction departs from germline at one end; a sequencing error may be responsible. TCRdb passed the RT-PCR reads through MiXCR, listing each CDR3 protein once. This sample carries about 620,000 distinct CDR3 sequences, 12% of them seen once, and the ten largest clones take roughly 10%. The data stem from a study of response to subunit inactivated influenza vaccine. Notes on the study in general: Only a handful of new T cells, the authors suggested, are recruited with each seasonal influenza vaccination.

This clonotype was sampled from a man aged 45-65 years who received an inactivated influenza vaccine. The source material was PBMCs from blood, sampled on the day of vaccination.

The CDR3 bases are TGTGCCATCAGTTTAGTTGATGCTAGCGGGAGGATGACAGATACGCAGTATTTT. Residues: CAISLVDASGRMTDTQYF. The chain combines TRBV12-3 or TRBV12-4 with TRBJ2-3, with 11 positions matching TRBD2. The CDR3 extends over 18 amino acids.